The next 28 T cell receptor beta chains were all read from a single sample in a study of cytomegalovirus exposure and HLA in healthy donors. The study ran its PCR with 60 Vbeta and 13 Jbeta primers. The assay was immunoSEQ multiplex PCR, and TCRdb's table has in-frame clones only and misses some. The sample lists some 160,000 clones; under 85% were seen once. Sequenced material: PBMCs. The receptor source for this set is a young woman in good health and CMV-seronegative.

The chain uses TRBV5-4 and TRBJ2-1; 10 bases are shared with TRBD2. The CDR3 has 16 amino acids. The germline gives CDR1 SGHNT, CDR2 YYREEE (reference sequence). V gave up 0 bases and J gave up 7 bases; unmatched junction bases: 7. CDR3 coding DNA: TGTGCCAGCAGCTTGGGGAGCGGGGGGGCCCGAAATGAGCAGTTCTTC. This sequence encodes CASSLGSGGARNEQFF.

A single count supports this clone. V is TRBV6-4 and J is TRBJ2-5, with D uncertain. Trimming pared 7 bases from V and 2 bases from J, leaving 5 bases between. CDR1 is MRHNA, CDR2 SNTAGT, per germline. The CDR3 extends over 11 amino acids. CDR3 DNA: TGTGCCAGCACTAATCAAGAGACCCAGTACTTC. Its translation: CASTNQETQYF.

This chain joins TRBV6-1 and TRBJ1-1; 7 bases are a match to TRBD1. The V gene's germline CDR1 is MNHNS and CDR2 SASEGT. CDR3 length: 14 amino acids. The V and J ends lost 6 bases and 8 bases, in that order; junction bases with no gene match: 12. The CDR3 spells CASSLDRSTREAFF. In DNA form, the CDR3 reads TGTGCCAGCAGCTTGGACAGGTCCACCCGGGAAGCTTTCTTT.

The table lists this clone with a few counts. The V call is TRBV7-8, the J call TRBJ2-2; 8 positions match TRBD2. The CDR3 is made up of 16 amino acids. The V and J ends lost 5 bases and 3 bases, in that order; junction bases with no gene match: 8. Germline CDR1 and CDR2: SGHVS and FQNEAQ. The CDR3 DNA follows: TGTGCCAGCAGCCCCCTGGCGGGGGGAGACACCGGGGAGCTGTTTTTT. Its protein is CASSPLAGGDTGELFF. Together with reference TRBV7-8 and TRBJ2-2, the CDR3 gives the full variable domain: GAGVSQSPRYKVAKRGQDVALRCDPISGHVSLFWYQQALGQGPEFLTYFQNEAQLDKSGLPSDRFFAERPEGSVSTLKIQRTQQEDSAVYLCASSPLAGGDTGELFFGEGSRLTVL.

The rearrangement links TRBV30 to TRBJ1-1, with 7 positions matching TRBD1. The CDR3 runs to 13 residues. J gave up 5 bases and V 2 bases, and 5 bases lay outside the gene matches. Germline V CDR1 and CDR2: GTSNPN, SVGIG (reference sequence). The DNA for the CDR3 is TGTGCCTGGAGTTTAGGGGGCTGGACTGAAGCTTTCTTT. This translates into CAWSLGGWTEAFF.

This clone was seen a few times. The chain couples TRBV5-1 to TRBJ2-1; TRBD2 agrees at 8 bases. CDR3 size: 16 residues. With 5 bases clipped from V and 0 bases from J, the junction kept 7 bases outside the gene matches. Per germline, CDR1 SGHRS and CDR2 YFSETQ. In nucleotides, the CDR3 is TGCGCCAGCAGTGCCAGCGGGGGTTTCTCCTACAATGAGCAGTTCTTC. It encodes CASSASGGFSYNEQFF.

The chain joins TRBV4-2 to TRBJ1-5, with 7 bases aligning to TRBD1. From germline, CDR1 is LGHNA and CDR2 YNFKEQ. J gave up 0 bases and V 7 bases, and 12 bases lay outside the gene matches. CDR3 length: 17 amino acids. As DNA, the CDR3 is TGTGCCAGCAACCCGAGAGGAACAGGGGCTAGCAATCAGCCCCAGCATTTT. Its protein product is CASNPRGTGASNQPQHF.

This chain joins TRBV6-4 and TRBJ2-1; tentatively, D is TRBD2 (6 bases). V was clipped by 5 bases and J by 6 bases, with 14 bases between them. Germline-derived CDR1 and CDR2 are MRHNA and SNTAGT. This CDR3 is built from 14 residues. CDR3 nucleotide sequence: TGTGCCAGCAGTATCAGCGGGCGAACCAATGAGCAGTTCTTC. Its translation is CASSISGRTNEQFF.

The rearrangement uses TRBV28 and TRBJ1-1; D may be TRBD1 (6 bases). Germline values: CDR1 MDHEN, CDR2 SYDVKM. V lost 3 bases to trimming and J lost 2 bases, with 10 bases between them. CDR3 length equals 14 residues. CDR3 in amino acids: CASSLGTRNTEAFF. DNA for the CDR3: TGTGCCAGCAGTTTGGGGACAAGAAACACTGAAGCTTTCTTT.

V gene TRBV19 combines with J gene TRBJ2-1, with TRBD1 matching over 8 bases. In germline, CDR1 is LNHDA, CDR2 SQIVND (reference sequence). Trimming took 3 bases from V and 2 from J; bases not matched to a gene: 3. The CDR3 is made up of 15 amino acids. The CDR3 DNA sequence: TGTGCCAGTAGTATCAGGACAGGGACCTACAATGAGCAGTTCTTC. This gives the protein CASSIRTGTYNEQFF.

This chain connects TRBV6-1 to TRBJ1-2; 9 nucleotides align to TRBD1. J gave up 4 bases and V 3 bases, and 6 bases lay outside the gene matches. Looked up from germline, CDR1 is MNHNS and CDR2 is SASEGT. This CDR3 is 15 amino acids long. The CDR3 region is CASSESTGGVYGYTF. CDR3 sequence (DNA): TGTGCCAGCAGTGAGAGCACAGGGGGCGTCTATGGCTACACCTTC.

The sample holds one count of this clone. J is TRBJ1-1 and V is TRBV19, with D uncertain. The CDR3 covers 13 residues. Trimming left V 1 base short and J 4 bases short, with 7 bases between. Germline V CDR1 and CDR2: LNHDA, SQIVND (reference sequence). DNA for the CDR3: TGTGCCAGTAGTATAGGGTTGAGCACTGAAGCTTTCTTT. Its translation: CASSIGLSTEAFF.

The rearrangement joins TRBV27 to TRBJ2-7; 14 bases fit TRBD2. Germline loops: CDR1 MNHEY, CDR2 SMNVEV (reference sequence). The CDR3 contains 15 residues. The trim removed 5 bases at V and 6 bases at J, leaving 6 bases unmatched. This CDR3 is CASSRLGLAGGEQYF. In DNA, the CDR3 is TGTGCCAGCAGTCGACTAGGACTAGCGGGGGGCGAGCAGTACTTC.

The chain links TRBV5-6 to TRBJ1-5, with D possibly TRBD1 on 5 matching bases. The CDR3 runs to 15 residues. Trimming pared 7 bases from V and 3 bases from J, leaving 17 bases between. Germline V gives CDR1 SGHDT, CDR2 YYEEEE. The CDR3 reads CASGEGPGDNQPQHF. The CDR3 DNA reads TGTGCCAGCGGAGAGGGGCCGGGAGACAATCAGCCCCAGCATTTT. Complete variable domain (other parts from reference TRBV5-6 and TRBJ1-5): DAGVTQSPTHLIKTRGQQVTLRCSPKSGHDTVSWYQQALGQGPQFIFQYYEEEERQRGNFPDRFSGHQFPNYSSELNVNALLLGDSALYLCASGEGPGDNQPQHFGDGTRLSIL.

The CDR3 here is CSVGLLNTEAFF. The CDR3 coding sequence is TGCAGCGTGGGACTCCTGAACACTGAAGCTTTCTTT. V usage is TRBV29-1 and J usage is TRBJ1-1; TRBD1 might be the D (5 bases). This CDR3 contains 12 residues. V lost 6 bases to trimming and J lost 0 bases, with 8 bases between them. CDR1 SQVTM and CDR2 ANQGSEA come from the germline V gene.

The chain joins TRBV19 to TRBJ2-3; possibly TRBD1 for D (6 bases). Per germline, CDR1 LNHDA and CDR2 SQIVND (reference sequence). Trimming removed 1 base from V and 2 bases from J, with 16 bases in between. The CDR3 sequence is 17 residues long. The CDR3 DNA is TGTGCCAGTAGTATAGGGGGACAACCAATGCCCACAGATACGCAGTATTTT. As protein: CASSIGGQPMPTDTQYF.

The chain joins TRBV6-5 to TRBJ2-7; the D gene is possibly TRBD2 (7 bases). There are 14 residues in the CDR3. In germline, CDR1 is MNHEY, CDR2 SVGAGI. Trimming removed 3 bases from V and 6 bases from J, with 15 bases in between. The CDR3 nucleotides read TGTGCCAGCAGTTATGGGGGGGCGTCTGGCGAGCAGTACTTC. It specifies CASSYGGASGEQYF.

This chain connects TRBV18 to TRBJ2-4; possible D gene TRBD1, 5 bases. Trimming cost V 5 bases and J 8 bases, with 19 bases left between them. Germline loops: CDR1 KGHSH, CDR2 LQKENI. CDR3 size: 15 residues. The chain's CDR3 is CASSSPLSRAHIQYF. As DNA, the CDR3 is TGTGCCAGCTCATCCCCCCTCTCCAGGGCGCACATTCAGTACTTC.

This clone was seen once. The V gene is TRBV5-1, the J gene TRBJ2-2; D is ambiguous. The germline V gene has CDR1 SGHRS and CDR2 YFSETQ. V was cut by 0 bases and J by 1 base, with 4 bases left in between. The CDR3 consists of 14 residues. The DNA of the CDR3 is TGCGCCAGCAGCTTGGTCAGGAACACCGGGGAGCTGTTTTTT. This gives the protein CASSLVRNTGELFF. Supplemented by reference TRBV5-1 and TRBJ2-2, the full variable domain reads KAGVTQTPRYLIKTRGQQVTLSCSPISGHRSVSWYQQTPGQGLQFLFEYFSETQRNKGNFPGRFSGRQFSNSRSEMNVSTLELGDSALYLCASSLVRNTGELFFGEGSRLTVL.

J is TRBJ2-5 and V is TRBV7-9, with 8 bases matching TRBD2. The junction had 15 bases not matched to a gene; V was cut back by 7 bases and J by 5 bases. The CDR3 has 16 amino acids. Germline V CDR1 and CDR2: SEHNR, FQNEAQ (reference sequence). The CDR3 bases are TGTGCCAGCACCCTAAGTGAGGCGGGGGGTTTGGAGACCCAGTACTTC. Protein product: CASTLSEAGGLETQYF.

The chain uses TRBV9 and TRBJ2-5; TRBD1 agrees at 9 bases. The CDR3 runs 15 residues. Unmatched junction bases numbered 7, after V lost 3 bases and J lost 4 bases. Germline CDR1 is SGDLS and CDR2 is YYNGEE. Here the CDR3 reads CASSAWDRVGETQYF. The CDR3 nucleotides are TGTGCCAGCAGCGCATGGGACAGGGTAGGAGAGACCCAGTACTTC.

V usage is TRBV4-1 and J usage is TRBJ1-5; 7 bases fit TRBD1. The ends lost 5 bases at V and 8 bases at J; junction bases unmatched: 9. The germline CDR1 and CDR2 sequences are MGHRA and YSYEKL. The CDR3 contains 14 residues. The CDR3 loop is CASSGRQGGEPQHF. The CDR3 DNA reads TGCGCCAGCAGCGGCAGGCAGGGGGGAGAGCCCCAGCATTTT.

This chain connects TRBV6-1 to TRBJ1-5, with 7 bases lining up with TRBD1. With 2 bases clipped from V and 3 bases from J, the junction kept 4 bases outside the gene matches. Germline V CDR1 and CDR2: MNHNS, SASEGT. The length of the CDR3 is 15 residues. CDR3 in amino acids: CASSERTGNNQPQHF. The CDR3 coding sequence is TGTGCCAGCAGTGAACGGACAGGAAACAATCAGCCCCAGCATTTT.

The chain combines TRBV5-1 with TRBJ1-4; the match to TRBD1 covers 7 bases. Germline CDR1 and CDR2: SGHRS and YFSETQ. J lost 8 bases, V lost 2 bases, and 21 bases had no gene match. This CDR3 has 19 residues. CDR3 sequence reads: CASSLKMLRTGTETEKLFF. CDR3 coding DNA: TGCGCCAGCAGCTTAAAGATGCTTCGAACCGGGACAGAAACCGAAAAACTGTTTTTT. The entire variable domain, with the rest obtained from reference TRBV5-1 and TRBJ1-4, is as follows: KAGVTQTPRYLIKTRGQQVTLSCSPISGHRSVSWYQQTPGQGLQFLFEYFSETQRNKGNFPGRFSGRQFSNSRSEMNVSTLELGDSALYLCASSLKMLRTGTETEKLFFGSGTQLSVL.

This chain uses TRBV2 with TRBJ1-2; tentative D call: TRBD1 (5 bases). There are 15 residues in the CDR3. Trimming removed 4 bases at V and 0 bases at J, with 12 bases between. From germline, CDR1 is SNHLY and CDR2 FYNNEI. The DNA for the CDR3 is TGTGCCAGCAGTGCCCCGGGGGTGGCTAACTATGGCTACACCTTC. This codes for CASSAPGVANYGYTF.

This clone was seen a single time. One junction end disagrees with the germline gene, perhaps due to a read error. The chain combines TRBV20-1 with TRBJ2-1; maybe TRBD1 (6 bases). The CDR3 sequence is 10 residues long. Germline values: CDR1 DFQATT, CDR2 SNEGSKA (reference sequence). The CDR3 sequence: CSGSEDRRVF. The CDR3 DNA follows: TGCAGTGGAAGTGAGGACAGAAGGGTCTTC.

The chain uses TRBV28 and TRBJ2-7; 7 nucleotides agree with TRBD1. Germline CDR1 MDHEN, CDR2 SYDVKM. The CDR3 spans 14 residues. Trimming took 8 bases from V and 1 from J; bases not matched to a gene: 8. In DNA form, the CDR3 reads TGTGCCAGCGGCTATCGGACAGGATCCTACGAGCAGTACTTC. This translates into CASGYRTGSYEQYF.

This rearrangement joins TRBV28 to TRBJ1-3; possible D gene TRBD1, 5 bases. Germline lookup yields CDR1 MDHEN and CDR2 SYDVKM. The CDR3 length is 15 residues. V was cut by 6 bases and J by 4 bases, with 16 bases left in between. The CDR3 bases are TGTGCCAGCAGCCCTAACAGGTTGAGCGGAAACACCATATATTTT. It codes for CASSPNRLSGNTIYF.